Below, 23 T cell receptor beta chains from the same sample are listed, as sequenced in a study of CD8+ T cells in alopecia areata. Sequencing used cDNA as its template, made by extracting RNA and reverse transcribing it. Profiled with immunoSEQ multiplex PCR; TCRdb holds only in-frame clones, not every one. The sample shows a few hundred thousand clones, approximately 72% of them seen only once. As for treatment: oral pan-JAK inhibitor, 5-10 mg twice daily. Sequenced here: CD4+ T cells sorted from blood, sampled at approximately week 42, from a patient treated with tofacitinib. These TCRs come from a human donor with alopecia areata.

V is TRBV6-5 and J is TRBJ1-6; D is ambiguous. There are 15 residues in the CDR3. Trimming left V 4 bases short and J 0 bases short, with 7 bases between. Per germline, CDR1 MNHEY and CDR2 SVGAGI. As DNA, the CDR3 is TGTGCCAGCAGTTCCAGGAGCTCCTATAATTCACCCCTCCACTTT. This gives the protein CASSSRSSYNSPLHF.

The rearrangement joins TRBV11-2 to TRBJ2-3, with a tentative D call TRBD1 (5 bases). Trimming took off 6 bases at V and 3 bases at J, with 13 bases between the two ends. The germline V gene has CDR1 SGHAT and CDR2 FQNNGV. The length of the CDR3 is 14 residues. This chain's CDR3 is CASSQGSGTDTQYF. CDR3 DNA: TGTGCCAGCAGTCAGGGTAGTGGGACAGATACGCAGTATTTT.

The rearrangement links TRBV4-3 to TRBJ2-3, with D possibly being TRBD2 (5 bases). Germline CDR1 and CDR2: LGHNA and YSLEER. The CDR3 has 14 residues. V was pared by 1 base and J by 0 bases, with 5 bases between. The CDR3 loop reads CASSQGGSTDTQYF. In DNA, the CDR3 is TGCGCCAGCAGCCAAGGAGGGAGCACAGATACGCAGTATTTT.

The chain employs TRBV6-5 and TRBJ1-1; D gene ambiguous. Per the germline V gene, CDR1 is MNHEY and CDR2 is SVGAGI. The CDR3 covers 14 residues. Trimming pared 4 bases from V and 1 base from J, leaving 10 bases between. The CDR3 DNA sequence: TGTGCCAGCAGTTCCCCATCGGAGAACACTGAAGCTTTCTTT. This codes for CASSSPSENTEAFF.

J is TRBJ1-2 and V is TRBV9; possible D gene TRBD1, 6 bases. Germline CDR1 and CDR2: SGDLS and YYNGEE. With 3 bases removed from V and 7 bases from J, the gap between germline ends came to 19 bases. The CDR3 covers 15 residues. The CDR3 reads CASSAGGGTTGGYTF. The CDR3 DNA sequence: TGTGCCAGCAGCGCAGGAGGGGGAACGACTGGTGGCTACACCTTC. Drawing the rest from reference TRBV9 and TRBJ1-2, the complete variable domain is DSGVTQTPKHLITATGQRVTLRCSPRSGDLSVYWYQQSLDQGLQFLIQYYNGEERAKGNILERFSAQQFPDLHSELNLSSLELGDSALYFCASSAGGGTTGGYTFGSGTRLTVV.

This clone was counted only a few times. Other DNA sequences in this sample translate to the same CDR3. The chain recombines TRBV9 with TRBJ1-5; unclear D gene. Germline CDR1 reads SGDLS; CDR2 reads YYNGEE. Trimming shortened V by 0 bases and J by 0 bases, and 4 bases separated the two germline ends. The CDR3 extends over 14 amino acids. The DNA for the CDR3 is TGTGCCAGCAGCGTAGGGGGTAGCAATCAGCCCCAGCATTTT. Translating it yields CASSVGGSNQPQHF.

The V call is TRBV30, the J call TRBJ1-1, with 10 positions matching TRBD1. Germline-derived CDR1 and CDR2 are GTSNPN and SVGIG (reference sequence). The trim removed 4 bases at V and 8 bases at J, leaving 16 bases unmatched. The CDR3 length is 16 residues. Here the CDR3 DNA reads TGTGCCTGGACCCCTTGGGACAGGGGAGGTACCACCGAAGCTTTCTTT. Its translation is CAWTPWDRGGTTEAFF.

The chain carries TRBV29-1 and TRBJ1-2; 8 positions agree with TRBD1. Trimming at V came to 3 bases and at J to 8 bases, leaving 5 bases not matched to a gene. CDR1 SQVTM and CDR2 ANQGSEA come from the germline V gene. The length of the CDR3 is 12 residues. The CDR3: CSVDRTGSGYTF. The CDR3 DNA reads TGCAGCGTTGATAGGACAGGGAGCGGCTACACCTTC. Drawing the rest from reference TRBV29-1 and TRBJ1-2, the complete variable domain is SAVISQKPSRDICQRGTSLTIQCQVDSQVTMMFWYRQQPGQSLTLIATANQGSEATYESGFVIDKFPISRPNLTFSTLTVSNMSPEDSSIYLCSVDRTGSGYTFGSGTRLTVV.

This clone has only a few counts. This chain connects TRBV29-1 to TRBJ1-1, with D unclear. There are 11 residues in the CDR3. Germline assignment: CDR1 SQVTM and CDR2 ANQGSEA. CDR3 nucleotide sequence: TGCAGTTTCATACGGGACACTGAAGCTTTCTTT. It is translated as CSFIRDTEAFF.

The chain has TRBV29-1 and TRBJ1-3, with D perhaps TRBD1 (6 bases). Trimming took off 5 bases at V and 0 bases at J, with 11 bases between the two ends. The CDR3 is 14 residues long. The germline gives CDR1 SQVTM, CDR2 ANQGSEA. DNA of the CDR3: TGCAGCGTTCTTAGGGGGAGCTCTGGAAACACCATATATTTT. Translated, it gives CSVLRGSSGNTIYF.

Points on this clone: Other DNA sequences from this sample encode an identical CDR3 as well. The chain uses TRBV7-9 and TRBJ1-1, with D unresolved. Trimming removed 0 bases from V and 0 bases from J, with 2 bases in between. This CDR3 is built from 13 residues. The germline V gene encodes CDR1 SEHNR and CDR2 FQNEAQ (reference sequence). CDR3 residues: CASSLALNTEAFF. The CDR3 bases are TGTGCCAGCAGCTTAGCGCTGAACACTGAAGCTTTCTTT.

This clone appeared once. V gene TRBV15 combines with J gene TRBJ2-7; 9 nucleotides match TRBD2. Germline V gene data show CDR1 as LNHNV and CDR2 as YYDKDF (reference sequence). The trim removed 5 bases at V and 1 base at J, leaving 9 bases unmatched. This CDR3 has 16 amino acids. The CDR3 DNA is TGTGCCACCAGCCCCCGGGGAGCGGGGGGATCCTACGAGCAGTACTTC. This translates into CATSPRGAGGSYEQYF.

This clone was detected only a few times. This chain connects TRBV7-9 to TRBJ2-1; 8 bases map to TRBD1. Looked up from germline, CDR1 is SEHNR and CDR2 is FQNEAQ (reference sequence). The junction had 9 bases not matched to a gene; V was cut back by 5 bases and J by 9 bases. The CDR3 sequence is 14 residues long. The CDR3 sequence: CASSNSRQGIEQFF. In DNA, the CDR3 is TGTGCCAGCAGCAATTCCCGACAGGGGATTGAGCAGTTCTTC.

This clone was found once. The CDR3 loop reads CASRTGQGQGEQFF. The CDR3 DNA sequence: TGCGCCAGCAGAACTGGACAGGGGCAAGGTGAGCAGTTCTTC. The gene calls are TRBV5-1 and TRBJ2-1, with TRBD1 identical over 9 bases. From germline, CDR1 is SGHRS and CDR2 YFSETQ. The CDR3 contains 14 residues. The junction had 9 bases not matched to a gene; V was cut back by 5 bases and J by 9 bases.

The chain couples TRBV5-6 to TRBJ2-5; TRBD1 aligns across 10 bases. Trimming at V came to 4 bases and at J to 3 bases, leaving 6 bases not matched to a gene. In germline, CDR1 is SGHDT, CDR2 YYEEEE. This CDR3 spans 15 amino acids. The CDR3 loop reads CASSLAGTGEETQYF. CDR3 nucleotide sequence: TGTGCCAGCAGCCTTGCCGGGACAGGGGAAGAGACCCAGTACTTC.

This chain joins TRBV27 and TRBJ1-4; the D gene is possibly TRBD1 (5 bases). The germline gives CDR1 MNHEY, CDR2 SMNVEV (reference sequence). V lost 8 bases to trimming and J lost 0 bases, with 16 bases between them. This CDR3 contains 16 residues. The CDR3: CASATALGATNEKLFF. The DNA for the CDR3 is TGTGCCAGCGCCACAGCTCTGGGGGCAACTAATGAAAAACTGTTTTTT.

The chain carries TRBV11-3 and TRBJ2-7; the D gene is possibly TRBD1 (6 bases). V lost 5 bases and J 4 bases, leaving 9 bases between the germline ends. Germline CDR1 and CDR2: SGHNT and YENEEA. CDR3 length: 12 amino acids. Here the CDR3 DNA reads TGTGCCAGCAGCCCAGGACAGTACGAGCAGTACTTC. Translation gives CASSPGQYEQYF.

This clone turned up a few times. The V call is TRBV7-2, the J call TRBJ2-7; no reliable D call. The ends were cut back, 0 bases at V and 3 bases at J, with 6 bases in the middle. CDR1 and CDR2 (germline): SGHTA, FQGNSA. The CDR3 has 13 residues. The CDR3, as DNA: TGTGCCAGCAGCTTAGCGGAAGTCTACGAGCAGTACTTC. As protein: CASSLAEVYEQYF.

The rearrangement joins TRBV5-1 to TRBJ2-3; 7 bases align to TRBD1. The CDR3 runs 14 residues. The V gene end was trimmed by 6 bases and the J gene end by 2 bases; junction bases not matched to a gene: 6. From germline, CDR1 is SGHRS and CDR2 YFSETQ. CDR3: CASTNRGDTDTQYF. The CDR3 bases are TGCGCCAGCACCAACAGGGGAGACACAGATACGCAGTATTTT.

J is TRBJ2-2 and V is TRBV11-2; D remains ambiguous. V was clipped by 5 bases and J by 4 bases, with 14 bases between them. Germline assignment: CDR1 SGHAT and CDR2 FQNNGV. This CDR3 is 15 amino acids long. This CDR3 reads CASSLQTRPTGELFF. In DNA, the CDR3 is TGTGCCAGCAGCCTCCAGACGCGGCCCACCGGGGAGCTGTTTTTT.

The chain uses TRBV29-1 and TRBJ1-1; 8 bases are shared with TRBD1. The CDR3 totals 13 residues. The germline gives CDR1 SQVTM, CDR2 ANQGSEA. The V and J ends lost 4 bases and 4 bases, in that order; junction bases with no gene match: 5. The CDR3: CSVVRGRVTEAFF. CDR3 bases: TGCAGCGTTGTCAGGGGGCGCGTCACTGAAGCTTTCTTT.

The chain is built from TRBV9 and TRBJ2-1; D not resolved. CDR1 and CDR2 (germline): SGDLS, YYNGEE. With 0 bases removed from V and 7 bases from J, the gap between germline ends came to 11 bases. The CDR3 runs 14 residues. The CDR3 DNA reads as TGTGCCAGCAGCGTAGGGGTCGTGGGGAATGAGCAGTTCTTC. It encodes CASSVGVVGNEQFF.

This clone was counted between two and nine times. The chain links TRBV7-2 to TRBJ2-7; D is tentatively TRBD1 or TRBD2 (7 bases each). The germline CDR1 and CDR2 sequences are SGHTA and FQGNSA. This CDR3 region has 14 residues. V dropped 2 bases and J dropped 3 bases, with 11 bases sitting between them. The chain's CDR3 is CASSLQGGFYEQYF. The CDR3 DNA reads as TGTGCCAGCAGCTTACAGGGGGGGTTCTACGAGCAGTACTTC. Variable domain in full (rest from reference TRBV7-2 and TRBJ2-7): GAGVSQSPSNKVTEKGKDVELRCDPISGHTALYWYRQSLGQGLEFLIYFQGNSAPDKSGLPSDRFSAERTGGSVSTLTIQRTQQEDSAVYLCASSLQGGFYEQYFGPGTRLTVT.